Listed here are 12 T cell receptor beta chains from one sample, sequenced in a study of memory CD4+ T cells and cytomegalovirus serostatus. Using immunoSEQ multiplex PCR, the repertoire was profiled, and TCRdb retains in-frame clones only, with some absent. The sample consists of 45,000 or so clones, 79% of them appearing once. The sort gate was single viable CD3+CD4+CD8-CD45RO+ cells for memory CD4+ T cells. The sequenced material came from memory CD4+ T cells from blood. These receptors originate from an adult in good health and CMV-seronegative.

The V gene is TRBV6-6, the J gene TRBJ2-5, with D uncertain. CDR3 length equals 14 residues. Trimming took 2 bases from V and 0 from J, leaving 7 bases between them. CDR1 and CDR2 from the germline V gene are MNHNY and SVGAGI (reference sequence). The CDR3 DNA reads TGTGCCAGCAGTTACGCGGAGTACCAAGAGACCCAGTACTTC. Translated, it gives CASSYAEYQETQYF.

V is TRBV15 and J is TRBJ2-5; D uncertain. In germline, CDR1 is LNHNV, CDR2 YYDKDF (reference sequence). Trimming cost V 5 bases and J 7 bases, with 14 bases left between them. The length of the CDR3 is 13 residues. The CDR3 region is CATSQAELGTQYF. Here the CDR3 DNA reads TGTGCCACCAGCCAGGCGGAACTGGGGACCCAGTACTTC.

V gene TRBV5-1 combines with J gene TRBJ2-3, with 8 bases fitting TRBD2. The trim removed 1 base at V and 5 bases at J, leaving 6 bases unmatched. Germline CDR1 and CDR2: SGHRS and YFSETQ. The CDR3 is made up of 15 amino acids. CDR3 region: CASSLNAGGVDTQYF. For the CDR3, the DNA is TGCGCCAGCAGCTTGAATGCGGGAGGTGTAGATACGCAGTATTTT.

This sequence joins TRBV5-4 and TRBJ2-7; 9 bases line up with TRBD1. V dropped 5 bases and J dropped 2; count of bases not matched to a gene: 8. Looked up from germline, CDR1 is SGHNT and CDR2 is YYREEE (reference sequence). This CDR3 has 15 amino acids. This chain's CDR3 is CASSRRDRDPYEQYF. The CDR3 region has the DNA TGTGCCAGCAGTCGCCGGGACAGGGATCCCTACGAGCAGTACTTC.

The CDR3 loop reads CSASSETQYF. CDR3 in DNA: TGCAGTGCTTCTTCAGAGACCCAGTACTTC. The chain combines TRBV20-1 with TRBJ2-5; D remains ambiguous. Trimming took 5 bases from V and 4 from J, leaving 5 bases between them. Germline loops: CDR1 DFQATT, CDR2 SNEGSKA (reference sequence). The CDR3 runs 10 residues.

The chain joins TRBV10-1 to TRBJ2-3, with 11 nucleotides matching TRBD2. The V and J ends lost 5 bases and 5 bases, in that order; junction bases with no gene match: 9. The CDR3 is 16 amino acids. The germline V gene has CDR1 WNHNN and CDR2 SYGVQD (reference sequence). CDR3 DNA sequence: TGCGCCAGCAGTCCGGGACTAGCGGTAGGGGTAGATACGCAGTATTTT. Translation: CASSPGLAVGVDTQYF.

V is TRBV29-1 and J is TRBJ2-1; D may correspond to TRBD1 or TRBD2 (5 bases each). Germline V lookup: CDR1 SQVTM, CDR2 ANQGSEA. Trimming removed 7 bases from V and 7 bases from J, with 11 bases in between. This CDR3 comprises 11 residues. The DNA for the CDR3 is TGCAGCGGAGAGGGGAAGAATGAGCAGTTCTTC. Translating it yields CSGEGKNEQFF.

V and J are TRBV7-2 and TRBJ2-7, with D unclear. The length of the CDR3 is 15 residues. The germline V gene has CDR1 SGHTA and CDR2 FQGNSA. The ends were cut back, 2 bases at V and 1 base at J, with 12 bases in the middle. The CDR3 protein is CASSLRLVGSYEQYF. Here the CDR3 DNA reads TGTGCCAGCAGCTTACGGCTAGTAGGTTCCTACGAGCAGTACTTC. Variable domain in full (rest from reference TRBV7-2 and TRBJ2-7): GAGVSQSPSNKVTEKGKDVELRCDPISGHTALYWYRQSLGQGLEFLIYFQGNSAPDKSGLPSDRFSAERTGGSVSTLTIQRTQQEDSAVYLCASSLRLVGSYEQYFGPGTRLTVT.

The chain combines TRBV19 with TRBJ1-2; tentatively, D is TRBD1 (6 bases). Trimming left V 4 bases short and J 6 bases short, with 9 bases between. This CDR3 is built from 12 residues. Germline assignment: CDR1 LNHDA and CDR2 SQIVND (reference sequence). Here the CDR3 reads CASSNREDGYTF. The CDR3 bases are TGTGCCAGTAGTAACAGGGAAGATGGCTACACCTTC. The full variable domain, rest sourced from reference TRBV19 and TRBJ1-2, is DGGITQSPKYLFRKEGQNVTLSCEQNLNHDAMYWYRQDPGQGLRLIYYSQIVNDFQKGDIAEGYSVSREKKESFPLTVTSAQKNPTAFYLCASSNREDGYTFGSGTRLTVV.

This clone has more than one count but fewer than ten. The chain carries TRBV2 and TRBJ2-5, with 10 bases identical to TRBD2. The germline V gene has CDR1 SNHLY and CDR2 FYNNEI. The CDR3 covers 15 residues. V gave up 6 bases and J gave up 5 bases; unmatched junction bases: 9. CDR3 protein: CASRKGSGRSETQYF. CDR3 nucleotide sequence: TGTGCCAGCAGGAAAGGTAGCGGGAGGTCGGAGACCCAGTACTTC.

A few counts support this clone. The rearrangement links TRBV7-2 to TRBJ2-1; D may be TRBD1 (6 bases). This CDR3 spans 15 amino acids. Between the trimmed V and J ends, which lost 5 bases and 9 bases, there was a span of 20 bases. The germline gives CDR1 SGHTA, CDR2 FQGNSA. Here the CDR3 reads CASSRQDWGSSEQFF. CDR3 in DNA: TGTGCCAGCAGCCGACAGGACTGGGGGTCGAGTGAGCAGTTCTTC.

The V call is TRBV5-4, the J call TRBJ2-4, with TRBD1 identical over 12 bases. V was clipped by 4 bases and J by 6 bases; unmatched bases: 11. CDR3 size: 17 residues. Germline CDR1 is SGHNT and CDR2 is YYREEE (reference sequence). CDR3 protein: CASSPFSGQGAGNIQYF. CDR3 nucleotides: TGTGCCAGCAGCCCATTTTCGGGACAGGGGGCGGGAAACATTCAGTACTTC.